The following is a T cell receptor (beta chain) sequence with its context. Methods used by the authors: Reference gene primers were amplified, and this amplification served to estimate nucleated cell counts. Some clones are missing from TCRdb's copy, which holds only in-frame ones; the method was immunoSEQ multiplex PCR. Clone size and the V and J calls come from that table; the DNA yielded D and trimming. The sample carries 100,000 to 150,000 clones, roughly 87% recorded once. The source of the sample is a study of blood T cell repertoires in COVID-19. Whole-study context: Acute and convalescent COVID-19 samples came from the United States, Italy and Spain. The analysed material was cDNA or gDNA that came from T cells, B-cell-depleted T cells, or PBMCs.

Germline V gene data show CDR1 as DFQATT and CDR2 as SNEGSKA (reference sequence). The CDR3 has 15 residues. V was clipped by 4 bases and J by 2 bases; unmatched bases: 6. The TCR was taken from an elderly man with active or convalescent COVID-19. The rearrangement joins TRBV20-1 to TRBJ2-3; 10 bases align to TRBD2. The sequencing input was peripheral blood. The CDR3 loop reads CSATELAGNTDTQYF. CDR3 nucleotides: TGCAGTGCTACTGAACTAGCGGGGAACACAGATACGCAGTATTTT.